Shown below are 16 T cell receptor beta chains from a single sample sequenced in a study of T-cell reconstitution after alpha-beta-depleted transplantation in children. Unique molecular identifiers were used in preparing the TCRbeta library. TCRdb recomputed calls from the PCR reads with MiXCR, one row per CDR3 protein. The data hold around 450,000 distinct CDR3 sequences, with approximately 41% observed a single time. This sample comprised PBMCs, obtained before TCRalphabeta/CD19-depleted stem cell transplant. These receptors all come from a girl between 2 and 10 years old with aplastic anemia, due to receive a stem cell transplant.

V is TRBV5-1 and J is TRBJ2-7; 9 bases line up with TRBD1. This CDR3 is 14 amino acids long. V lost 1 base to trimming and J lost 6 bases; unmatched junction nucleotides: 5. Germline values: CDR1 SGHRS, CDR2 YFSETQ. CDR3 DNA: TGCGCCAGCAGCTTGACGGGACAGGGAAGCGAGCAGTACTTC. It specifies CASSLTGQGSEQYF. Combining the CDR3 with reference TRBV5-1 and TRBJ2-7 gives the whole variable domain KAGVTQTPRYLIKTRGQQVTLSCSPISGHRSVSWYQQTPGQGLQFLFEYFSETQRNKGNFPGRFSGRQFSNSRSEMNVSTLELGDSALYLCASSLTGQGSEQYFGPGTRLTVT.

In this sample, this clonotype turned up a few times. The rearrangement joins TRBV7-9 to TRBJ1-2, with D possibly TRBD1 on 6 matching bases. Germline V gives CDR1 SEHNR, CDR2 FQNEAQ (reference sequence). This CDR3 comprises 14 residues. Trimming shortened V by 1 base and J by 6 bases, and 12 bases separated the two germline ends. The CDR3 nucleotides are TGTGCCAGCAGCTTAGGAGACAGGTTCGATGGCTACACCTTC. This gives the protein CASSLGDRFDGYTF.

In DNA, the CDR3 is TGTGCCAGCAGCGTAACGGGGGGGATCAATGAGCAGTTCTTC. Translating it yields CASSVTGGINEQFF. The V gene is TRBV9, the J gene TRBJ2-1; 8 bases match TRBD2. The CDR3 spans 14 residues. Trimming took 1 base from V and 6 from J; bases not matched to a gene: 3. Germline assignment: CDR1 SGDLS and CDR2 YYNGEE.

V and J are TRBV6-5 and TRBJ2-5; 13 bases align to TRBD2. The V gene's germline CDR1 is MNHEY and CDR2 SVGAGI. The length of the CDR3 is 19 residues. The ends lost 2 bases at V and 2 bases at J; junction bases unmatched: 11. CDR3: CASSYKKGGTSGNQETQYF. The CDR3 DNA is TGTGCCAGCAGTTACAAAAAGGGGGGGACTAGCGGGAATCAAGAGACCCAGTACTTC.

About this clonotype itself: A single base separates this from a much larger clone, so it may be a read error. CDR3 DNA sequence: TGTGCCAGCAATTTAGGCCCTGGGCAGTTCTTC. Encoded protein: CASNLGPGQFF. The chain links TRBV12-3 or TRBV12-4 to TRBJ2-1; D gene ambiguous. The CDR3 spans 11 residues.

This clonotype has more than one count but fewer than ten. The chain uses TRBV5-1 and TRBJ2-7; the D is unclear. V was clipped by 4 bases and J by 6 bases, with 20 bases between them. Germline CDR1 SGHRS, CDR2 YFSETQ. The CDR3 sequence is 15 residues long. CDR3 nucleotides: TGCGCCAGCAGCCGGGCCTCGGAGACCCCGGGCGAGCAGTACTTC. The encoded protein is CASSRASETPGEQYF.

This clonotype has a count of ten or more. The chain is built from TRBV27 and TRBJ1-6, with 7 bases lining up with TRBD1. Trimming took 6 bases from V and 7 from J; bases not matched to a gene: 6. This CDR3 has 14 residues. Germline values: CDR1 MNHEY, CDR2 SMNVEV (reference sequence). CDR3: CASSPGTANSPLHF. CDR3 in DNA: TGTGCCAGCAGCCCCGGGACAGCAAATTCACCCCTCCACTTT.

This clonotype was seen only a few times. The CDR3 region has the DNA TGTGCCAGCGGGCGGACAGATACGCAGTATTTT. Its protein product is CASGRTDTQYF. This rearrangement joins TRBV7-9 to TRBJ2-3; D is uncertain. The germline gives CDR1 SEHNR, CDR2 FQNEAQ (reference sequence). The CDR3 is 11 residues long. Trimming removed 8 bases from V and 3 bases from J, with 6 bases in between.

The chain uses TRBV6-1 and TRBJ2-5; 7 positions agree with TRBD1. The germline V gene has CDR1 MNHNS and CDR2 SASEGT. The CDR3 sequence is 13 residues long. V was clipped by 4 bases and J by 4 bases; unmatched bases: 3. The CDR3 region is CASSVDRRETQYF. The CDR3 DNA reads as TGTGCCAGCAGTGTGGACAGGCGAGAGACCCAGTACTTC.

The J gene is TRBJ2-1, the V gene TRBV15, with TRBD1 matching over 7 bases. The ends lost 5 bases at V and 8 bases at J; junction bases unmatched: 6. The CDR3 is made up of 13 amino acids. Germline V gives CDR1 LNHNV, CDR2 YYDKDF (reference sequence). The CDR3 nucleotides are TGTGCCACCAGCGTCGACAGGGCGGATGAGCAGTTCTTC. It codes for CATSVDRADEQFF.

The V gene is TRBV5-4, the J gene TRBJ2-4; D is ambiguous. The CDR3 has 12 amino acids. From germline, CDR1 is SGHNT and CDR2 YYREEE (reference sequence). With 4 bases removed from V and 7 bases from J, the gap between germline ends came to 9 bases. CDR3 sequence: CASSGQSNIQYF. The CDR3 DNA reads as TGTGCCAGCAGCGGCCAATCCAACATTCAGTACTTC. Full variable domain (remainder filled in from reference TRBV5-4 and TRBJ2-4): ETGVTQSPTHLIKTRGQQVTLRCSSQSGHNTVSWYQQALGQGPQFIFQYYREEENGRGNFPPRFSGLQFPNYSSELNVNALELDDSALYLCASSGQSNIQYFGAGTRLSVL.

The genes are TRBV2 and TRBJ1-6; D not certain. CDR1 and CDR2 from the germline V gene are SNHLY and FYNNEI. Deletions cut 6 bases from V and 9 bases from J, with 9 bases between. The CDR3 sequence is 12 residues long. CDR3 nucleotide sequence: TGTGCCAGCAGACCCATCATTTCACCCCTCCACTTT. Amino acids: CASRPIISPLHF.

The chain carries TRBV5-1 and TRBJ2-3; 8 nucleotides match TRBD2. Germline V gene lookup returns CDR1 SGHRS and CDR2 YFSETQ. Trimming cost V 3 bases and J 0 bases; bases outside gene matches: 9. The length of the CDR3 is 17 residues. The CDR3 reads CASSYYSTSDSTDTQYF. As DNA, the CDR3 is TGCGCCAGCAGCTACTATTCGACTAGCGACAGCACAGATACGCAGTATTTT.

Notes on this clonotype: A junction end diverges from the germline sequence, so it may reflect a read error. The genes are TRBV7-7 and TRBJ2-1, with TRBD2 matching 8 bases. Germline CDR1 and CDR2: SSHAT and FNYEAQ (reference sequence). The CDR3 loop spans 13 amino acids. The CDR3, as DNA: TGTGCTAGCAGCTTAGCGGGGAACAATGAGCAGTTCTTC. Translated, it gives CASSLAGNNEQFF.

This clonotype came up a few times. V is TRBV30 and J is TRBJ2-1; D is uncertain. There are 12 residues in the CDR3. The ends were cut back, 2 bases at V and 5 bases at J, with 7 bases in the middle. Per germline, CDR1 GTSNPN and CDR2 SVGIG (reference sequence). The CDR3 sequence: CAWSRVNNEQFF. DNA of the CDR3: TGTGCCTGGAGTCGGGTGAACAATGAGCAGTTCTTC.

This clonotype came up many times. This chain connects TRBV27 to TRBJ2-5; 9 bases line up with TRBD2. Germline trimming cut 9 bases from V and 5 bases from J; bases unmatched to any gene: 16. This CDR3 spans 16 amino acids. Germline-derived CDR1 and CDR2 are MNHEY and SMNVEV (reference sequence). The CDR3 DNA sequence: TGTGCCAGTATACCCACCGGGCCAGCGGGAGGTGAGACCCAGTACTTC. This translates into CASIPTGPAGGETQYF.